The 10 T cell receptor beta chains below all came from one sample that was sequenced in a study of T-cell memory formation after mild COVID-19. In TCRdb, the 5' RACE reads were re-called with MiXCR into one record per CDR3 protein. The sample carries approximately 450,000 distinct CDR3 sequences, over 15% recorded once. Material for sequencing was PBMCs or a T cell subset sorted from them (not recorded which). The receptor set was obtained from an adult woman who had mild COVID-19 (a few samples of this study predate the infection). Cell type and time point are not known.

This chain connects TRBV5-1 to TRBJ2-2; 7 bases map to TRBD1. The CDR3 covers 18 residues. V lost 2 bases, J lost 0 bases, and 10 bases stayed unmatched. Germline V lookup: CDR1 SGHRS, CDR2 YFSETQ. The CDR3 sequence: CASSFGNPGQTNTGELFF. The DNA of the CDR3 is TGCGCCAGCAGCTTTGGGAATCCGGGACAGACGAACACCGGGGAGCTGTTTTTT.

This clonotype is a singleton in its sample. J is TRBJ2-3 and V is TRBV7-3, with 7 bases fitting TRBD2. CDR3 length: 16 residues. Looked up from germline, CDR1 is SGHTA and CDR2 is FQGTGA. Trimming removed 1 base from V and 3 bases from J; junction bases left unmatched: 7. CDR3 sequence reads: CASSLNPAGLTDTQYF. The CDR3 DNA reads TGTGCCAGCAGCTTAAATCCGGCGGGACTAACAGATACGCAGTATTTT. The whole variable domain, filled in from reference TRBV7-3 and TRBJ2-3, reads GAGVSQTPSNKVTEKGKYVELRCDPISGHTALYWYRQSLGQGPEFLIYFQGTGAADDSGLPNDRFFAVRPEGSVSTLKIQRTERGDSAVYLCASSLNPAGLTDTQYFGPGTRLTVL.

This clonotype was detected a few times. The chain employs TRBV12-3 or TRBV12-4 and TRBJ2-2; 7 bases match TRBD1. V gave up 1 base and J gave up 4 bases; unmatched junction bases: 9. The CDR3 is made up of 17 amino acids. The CDR3 loop reads CASSLEGKGAATGELFF. DNA of the CDR3: TGTGCCAGCAGTTTAGAGGGAAAGGGGGCTGCCACCGGGGAGCTGTTTTTT.

J is TRBJ2-7 and V is TRBV7-2; D ambiguous. Germline CDR1 is SGHTA and CDR2 is FQGNSA. The CDR3 contains 15 residues. The germline V and J ends were trimmed by 8 bases and 2 bases, with 19 bases remaining between them. CDR3 nucleotide sequence: TGTGCCAGCTTTCTAAGTCCAACCGCCGCCTACGAGCAGTACTTC. Its translation is CASFLSPTAAYEQYF.

A few counts support this clonotype. The chain links TRBV7-3 to TRBJ2-3, with 10 bases matching TRBD2. The germline gives CDR1 SGHTA, CDR2 FQGTGA. This CDR3 has 16 residues. The V and J ends lost 2 bases and 7 bases, in that order; junction bases with no gene match: 9. The chain's CDR3 is CASSLLPLAGGNTQYF. CDR3 DNA sequence: TGTGCCAGCAGCTTACTCCCTTTAGCGGGGGGCAATACGCAGTATTTT.

The J gene is TRBJ1-5, the V gene TRBV5-8, with a weak D call TRBD1 (5 bases). The V end lost 4 bases, the J end lost 0 bases, and 11 bases lay between the germline ends. In germline, CDR1 is SGHTS, CDR2 YDEGEE. The length of the CDR3 is 15 residues. The CDR3 here is CASSRTTDSNQPQHF. The CDR3 DNA follows: TGTGCCAGCAGCCGTACGACAGATAGCAATCAGCCCCAGCATTTT.

The sample holds a few counts of this clonotype. The chain carries TRBV29-1 and TRBJ1-1; the D is unclear. This CDR3 region has 13 residues. CDR1 and CDR2 (germline): SQVTM, ANQGSEA. V gave up 1 base and J gave up 3 bases, with 9 bases separating them. This CDR3 is CSVEGTGYTEAFF. In DNA, the CDR3 is TGCAGCGTTGAAGGAACGGGGTACACTGAAGCTTTCTTT. Drawing the rest from reference TRBV29-1 and TRBJ1-1, the complete variable domain is SAVISQKPSRDICQRGTSLTIQCQVDSQVTMMFWYRQQPGQSLTLIATANQGSEATYESGFVIDKFPISRPNLTFSTLTVSNMSPEDSSIYLCSVEGTGYTEAFFGQGTRLTVV.

This chain uses TRBV18 with TRBJ2-7; D is tentatively TRBD1 or TRBD2 (5 bases each). The CDR3 runs 14 residues. Germline assignment: CDR1 KGHSH and CDR2 LQKENI. Trimming pared 5 bases from V and 0 bases from J, leaving 11 bases between. CDR3 sequence reads: CASSTGPNSYEQYF. CDR3 coding DNA: TGTGCCAGCTCAACGGGACCTAACTCCTACGAGCAGTACTTC.

V is TRBV7-9 and J is TRBJ1-5, with D possibly TRBD1 on 5 matching bases. This CDR3 contains 14 residues. CDR1 is SEHNR, CDR2 FQNEAQ, per germline (reference sequence). V was trimmed by 5 bases and J by 5 bases, leaving 13 bases between them. CDR3 sequence: CASSLGVGDQPQHF. In DNA form, the CDR3 reads TGTGCCAGCAGCCTCGGTGTGGGGGATCAGCCCCAGCATTTT.

This clonotype turned up a few times. The CDR3 DNA reads as TGTGCCAGCAGCCAAGTTAACGGGAGGGGCGAGCAGTACTTC. Protein: CASSQVNGRGEQYF. This chain joins TRBV4-2 and TRBJ2-7, with 8 bases identical to TRBD2. The germline V gene encodes CDR1 LGHNA and CDR2 YNFKEQ. Trimming took 1 base from V and 6 from J; bases not matched to a gene: 5. The CDR3 runs 14 residues.